The next 32 T cell receptor beta chains were all read from a single sample in a study of shared clonotypes between healthy human individuals (TCRdb year 2020). Preparation of the library involved the immunoSEQ multiplex PCR assay. The table comes from immuneACCESS by way of TCRdb, which keeps in-frame sequences with V and J called. Part of the clones is missing from these tables; in studies checked, under half for an unresolved V gene and the rest for unknown reasons. The sample table lists approximately 530,000 clones, roughly 95% of them with a count of one. Approximately 0.067% of the sample is taken by the ten largest. The specimen was naive CD4+ T cells sorted from blood. The cell subset or site label, as the study defines it: CD45RA+ positively selected. The receptors originated from a woman in her twenties or thirties in good health.

This CDR3 reads CASSRQGNQPQHF. The CDR3 bases are TGTGCCAGCAGTCGACAGGGCAATCAGCCCCAGCATTTT. This chain links TRBV6-6 with TRBJ1-5; tentative D call: TRBD1 (6 bases). Germline V lookup: CDR1 MNHNY, CDR2 SVGAGI (reference sequence). Trimming took 5 bases from V and 2 from J, leaving 7 bases between them. The CDR3 is made up of 13 amino acids.

The chain carries TRBV9 and TRBJ2-1, with a tentative D call TRBD2 (5 bases). Germline V gives CDR1 SGDLS, CDR2 YYNGEE. This CDR3 has 14 amino acids. Trimming took off 4 bases at V and 8 bases at J, with 16 bases between the two ends. CDR3 amino acids: CASSPGSSVYEQFF. DNA for the CDR3: TGTGCCAGCAGCCCGGGGAGTAGTGTTTATGAGCAGTTCTTC.

J is TRBJ2-1 and V is TRBV2, with 7 bases identical to TRBD1. This CDR3 is built from 15 residues. Germline assignment: CDR1 SNHLY and CDR2 FYNNEI. V was pared by 1 base and J by 4 bases, with 4 bases of the junction left unmatched. The CDR3 nucleotides read TGTGCCAGCAGTGAAGGGGGACAGATATACAATGAGCAGTTCTTC. It specifies CASSEGGQIYNEQFF.

The V and J genes are TRBV18 and TRBJ1-2, with no clear D. Germline CDR1 KGHSH, CDR2 LQKENI. The CDR3 runs 12 residues. Trimming left V 3 bases short and J 4 bases short, with 6 bases between. This chain's CDR3 is CASSPFSYGYTF. The CDR3 nucleotides read TGTGCCAGCTCACCGTTCAGCTATGGCTACACCTTC.

This chain joins TRBV10-1 and TRBJ1-3; D is unclear. CDR1 and CDR2 from the germline V gene are WNHNN and SYGVQD (reference sequence). The CDR3 runs to 15 residues. With 6 bases removed from V and 0 bases from J, the gap between germline ends came to 12 bases. CDR3 nucleotides: TGCGCCAGCAGCGTCGGACGGAGCTCTGGAAACACCATATATTTT. It encodes CASSVGRSSGNTIYF.

The chain carries TRBV6-1 and TRBJ1-2, with TRBD1 matching 10 bases. Germline V lookup: CDR1 MNHNS, CDR2 SASEGT. The length of the CDR3 is 16 residues. The V gene end was trimmed by 2 bases and the J gene end by 4 bases; junction bases not matched to a gene: 7. The CDR3 DNA is TGTGCCAGCAGTGAACCGGGACAGGGGAAGGGCTATGGCTACACCTTC. Its translation is CASSEPGQGKGYGYTF.

V gene TRBV25-1 combines with J gene TRBJ2-5, with 7 bases that match TRBD1. The CDR3 has 16 residues. In germline, CDR1 is MGHDK, CDR2 SYGVNS. Trimming cost V 3 bases and J 5 bases; bases outside gene matches: 12. CDR3 sequence reads: CASSDLRTGEGETQYF. The CDR3 region has the DNA TGTGCCAGCAGTGACCTCCGCACAGGGGAAGGGGAGACCCAGTACTTC.

This clone is a singleton in its sample. The chain uses TRBV29-1 and TRBJ2-3, with 8 bases fitting TRBD2. Germline trimming cut 8 bases from V and 1 base from J; bases unmatched to any gene: 5. Germline CDR1 and CDR2: SQVTM and ANQGSEA. This CDR3 comprises 13 residues. The CDR3 spells CSLLADRTDTQYF. CDR3 sequence (DNA): TGCAGCCTACTAGCGGATCGCACAGATACGCAGTATTTT.

This clone was detected only once. Here the CDR3 reads CASRLTGVETQYF. The CDR3 coding sequence is TGTGCCAGCAGACTGACAGGGGTGGAGACCCAGTACTTC. V gene TRBV28 combines with J gene TRBJ2-5, with 8 bases matching TRBD1. Losses at the gene ends were 6 bases for V and 5 bases for J; bases not matched to a gene: 5. This CDR3 has 13 amino acids. CDR1 is MDHEN and CDR2 is SYDVKM in the germline V gene. The entire variable domain, with the rest obtained from reference TRBV28 and TRBJ2-5, is as follows: DVKVTQSSRYLVKRTGEKVFLECVQDMDHENMFWYRQDPGLGLRLIYFSYDVKMKEKGDIPEGYSVSREKKERFSLILESASTNQTSMYLCASRLTGVETQYFGPGTRLLVL.

This chain joins TRBV7-9 and TRBJ2-3, with 7 bases identical to TRBD2. This CDR3 is 13 amino acids long. Germline trimming cut 9 bases from V and 14 bases from J; bases unmatched to any gene: 17. Germline V gene data show CDR1 as SEHNR and CDR2 as FQNEAQ (reference sequence). The CDR3 region is CASKEPGGLIWYF. Written as DNA, the CDR3 is TGTGCCAGTAAAGAACCGGGAGGCCTAATTTGGTATTTT.

This chain uses TRBV5-6 with TRBJ2-4; no clear D gene. The CDR3 is 14 amino acids. CDR1 is SGHDT and CDR2 is YYEEEE in the germline V gene. Trimming removed 0 bases at V and 12 bases at J, with 16 bases between. In DNA form, the CDR3 reads TGTGCCAGCAGCTTGGGCAGGTCGTCGTCACATCAGTACTTC. Translated: CASSLGRSSSHQYF.

This rearrangement joins TRBV19 to TRBJ1-2, with a weak D call TRBD1 (5 bases). Germline loops: CDR1 LNHDA, CDR2 SQIVND (reference sequence). This CDR3 has 16 amino acids. The germline V and J ends were trimmed by 5 bases and 6 bases, with 22 bases remaining between them. The CDR3 sequence: CASSPSWGSLGNGYTF. The CDR3 nucleotides read TGTGCCAGTAGTCCTAGTTGGGGGAGTCTAGGGAATGGCTACACCTTC.

This rearrangement joins TRBV19 to TRBJ2-7; the D is unclear. The CDR3 sequence is 15 residues long. Trimming took 4 bases from V and 4 from J, leaving 17 bases between them. CDR1 and CDR2 from the germline V gene are LNHDA and SQIVND (reference sequence). The CDR3 loop is CASSKSVLHGYEQYF. The CDR3 nucleotides are TGTGCCAGTAGTAAAAGTGTACTCCACGGATACGAGCAGTACTTC.

The chain employs TRBV5-4 and TRBJ2-5, with TRBD2 as a possible D gene (5 bases). The V and J ends lost 2 bases and 4 bases respectively, with 12 bases between them. Per germline, CDR1 SGHNT and CDR2 YYREEE (reference sequence). This CDR3 comprises 14 residues. The CDR3 protein is CASSFTSSRETQYF. As DNA, the CDR3 is TGTGCCAGCAGCTTCACTAGTTCTAGAGAGACCCAGTACTTC.

The CDR3 reads CATSSAQGDQPQHF. The DNA of the CDR3 is TGTGCCACCAGCAGTGCTCAGGGGGATCAGCCCCAGCATTTT. The genes are TRBV15 and TRBJ1-5, with 7 bases matching TRBD1. The CDR3 extends over 14 amino acids. Germline V gene data show CDR1 as LNHNV and CDR2 as YYDKDF (reference sequence). The trim removed 3 bases at V and 5 bases at J, leaving 4 bases unmatched.

The chain recombines TRBV15 with TRBJ2-5; weak D call: TRBD2 (5 bases). CDR1 and CDR2 from the germline V gene are LNHNV and YYDKDF (reference sequence). The CDR3 loop spans 15 amino acids. V was trimmed by 5 bases and J by 0 bases, leaving 13 bases between them. Written as DNA, the CDR3 is TGTGCCACCAGCGTGACGGGAACCGACCAAGAGACCCAGTACTTC. This gives the protein CATSVTGTDQETQYF.

This chain connects TRBV4-1 to TRBJ1-3; the D gene is possibly TRBD1 (6 bases). Germline lookup yields CDR1 MGHRA and CDR2 YSYEKL. Trimming shortened V by 1 base and J by 0 bases, and 10 bases separated the two germline ends. The CDR3 is 16 amino acids. CDR3: CASSQGSGASGNTIYF. DNA of the CDR3: TGCGCCAGCAGCCAAGGCTCAGGGGCCTCTGGAAACACCATATATTTT.

This clone was counted once. V and J are TRBV6-5 and TRBJ2-5; D gene uncertain. The CDR3 consists of 13 residues. Germline-derived CDR1 and CDR2 are MNHEY and SVGAGI. Trimming cost V 0 bases and J 4 bases, with 6 bases left between them. CDR3 DNA sequence: TGTGCCAGCAGTTACTCGCCAGCAGAGACCCAGTACTTC. Its protein is CASSYSPAETQYF.

This clone appeared a single time. The chain joins TRBV4-2 to TRBJ1-4; TRBD1 might be the D (5 bases). CDR1 LGHNA and CDR2 YNFKEQ come from the germline V gene. Between the trimmed V and J ends, which lost 4 bases and 4 bases, there was a span of 10 bases. CDR3 length: 14 amino acids. The CDR3 loop reads CASSLDKYNEKLFF. CDR3 DNA: TGTGCCAGCAGCCTGGACAAATATAATGAAAAACTGTTTTTT.

The rearrangement uses TRBV5-6 and TRBJ2-3; D is uncertain. CDR1 and CDR2 from the germline V gene are SGHDT and YYEEEE. The CDR3 totals 14 residues. Trimming stripped 4 bases from V and 5 bases from J, with 14 bases between. The DNA for the CDR3 is TGTGCCAGCAGCGAACTGAATTCTCTAGATACGCAGTATTTT. Translated, it gives CASSELNSLDTQYF.

The V gene is TRBV28, the J gene TRBJ2-7, with D unresolved. V gave up 3 bases and J gave up 1 base, with 7 bases separating them. The CDR3 runs to 13 residues. CDR1 MDHEN and CDR2 SYDVKM come from the germline V gene. The CDR3 loop is CASSFSVSYEQYF. Written as DNA, the CDR3 is TGTGCCAGCAGTTTCTCAGTTTCCTACGAGCAGTACTTC.

V and J are TRBV19 and TRBJ2-7; a possible D gene is TRBD1 (5 bases). V was shortened by 5 bases and J by 2 bases, with 13 bases between the two germline ends. The CDR3 runs 14 residues. Per germline, CDR1 LNHDA and CDR2 SQIVND (reference sequence). CDR3 residues: CASSRSGSPYEQYF. CDR3 nucleotides: TGTGCCAGTAGTCGGTCAGGGTCCCCCTACGAGCAGTACTTC.

V gene TRBV27 combines with J gene TRBJ1-5; D uncertain. There are 15 residues in the CDR3. V shed 0 bases and J shed 0 bases, with 6 bases lying between them. Germline V gene sequence: CDR1 MNHEY, CDR2 SMNVEV (reference sequence). As DNA, the CDR3 is TGTGCCAGCAGTTTATCGGTACATAGCAATCAGCCCCAGCATTTT. Its protein is CASSLSVHSNQPQHF.

V gene TRBV28 combines with J gene TRBJ2-3; 8 nucleotides align to TRBD1. V lost 1 base to trimming and J lost 4 bases; unmatched junction nucleotides: 10. CDR1 and CDR2 (germline): MDHEN, SYDVKM. The CDR3 length is 17 residues. CDR3 in DNA: TGTGCCAGCAGTTTATCCCAGGGGGCGAATGGGGCAGATACGCAGTATTTT. This codes for CASSLSQGANGADTQYF.

This clone was detected only once. The rearrangement links TRBV28 to TRBJ1-1, with D perhaps matching TRBD1 (5 bases). The CDR3 length is 15 residues. Trimming pared 6 bases from V and 0 bases from J, leaving 14 bases between. CDR1 MDHEN and CDR2 SYDVKM come from the germline V gene. CDR3 loop: CASRSGPDMNTEAFF. CDR3 in DNA: TGTGCCAGCAGGTCGGGCCCGGACATGAACACTGAAGCTTTCTTT.

This sequence joins TRBV7-9 and TRBJ2-3; 9 positions match TRBD1. The ends lost 5 bases at V and 4 bases at J; junction bases unmatched: 10. CDR1 is SEHNR, CDR2 FQNEAQ, per germline (reference sequence). The CDR3 covers 16 residues. The CDR3 here is CASSPLTGGLSDTQYF. DNA for the CDR3: TGTGCCAGCAGCCCGTTGACAGGGGGTCTTTCAGATACGCAGTATTTT.

V usage is TRBV6-6 and J usage is TRBJ2-1; 8 bases are shared with TRBD2. The CDR3 contains 15 residues. The germline gives CDR1 MNHNY, CDR2 SVGAGI (reference sequence). V was clipped by 6 bases and J by 8 bases; unmatched bases: 12. The chain's CDR3 is CASSPGLAFGDEQFF. For the CDR3, the DNA is TGTGCCAGCAGCCCAGGACTAGCCTTCGGAGATGAGCAGTTCTTC.

The rearrangement joins TRBV30 to TRBJ2-7; D is ambiguous. This CDR3 region has 12 residues. Trimming took off 4 bases at V and 3 bases at J, with 10 bases between the two ends. Germline CDR1 GTSNPN, CDR2 SVGIG (reference sequence). In DNA, the CDR3 is TGTGCCTGGAACAGAGGCCTCTACGAGCAGTACTTC. Residues: CAWNRGLYEQYF.

The chain joins TRBV2 to TRBJ2-1; D is possibly TRBD1 (6 bases). There are 12 residues in the CDR3. With 4 bases removed from V and 9 bases from J, the gap between germline ends came to 10 bases. Germline loops: CDR1 SNHLY, CDR2 FYNNEI. CDR3 sequence (DNA): TGTGCCAGCAGTGTCGGGACACTTGAGCAGTTCTTC. Amino acids: CASSVGTLEQFF.

For this clone: Other DNA sequences in the sample encode the same CDR3. The rearrangement links TRBV5-1 to TRBJ1-1; D unclear. This CDR3 has 12 residues. The germline CDR1 and CDR2 sequences are SGHRS and YFSETQ. Trimming left V 0 bases short and J 4 bases short, with 4 bases between. The CDR3 protein is CASSLEGTEAFF. The CDR3 DNA sequence: TGCGCCAGCAGCTTGGAAGGCACTGAAGCTTTCTTT.

V and J are TRBV28 and TRBJ1-1, with 10 bases that match TRBD1. V lost 5 bases and J lost 0; bases outside the gene matches: 9. This CDR3 is built from 17 residues. Looked up from germline, CDR1 is MDHEN and CDR2 is SYDVKM. The chain's CDR3 is CASSGAGTGAMNTEAFF. CDR3 sequence (DNA): TGTGCCAGCAGTGGGGCCGGGACAGGGGCCATGAACACTGAAGCTTTCTTT.

This clone was counted a single time. The V and J genes are TRBV10-2 and TRBJ2-6; tentatively, D is TRBD2 (5 bases). The germline V gene has CDR1 WSHSY and CDR2 SAAADI. V was pared by 10 bases and J by 4 bases, with 11 bases between. The CDR3 spans 13 residues. CDR3 sequence (DNA): TGCGCCATTAGGCCGGGAGGGGCCAACGTCCTGACTTTC. This encodes CAIRPGGANVLTF.